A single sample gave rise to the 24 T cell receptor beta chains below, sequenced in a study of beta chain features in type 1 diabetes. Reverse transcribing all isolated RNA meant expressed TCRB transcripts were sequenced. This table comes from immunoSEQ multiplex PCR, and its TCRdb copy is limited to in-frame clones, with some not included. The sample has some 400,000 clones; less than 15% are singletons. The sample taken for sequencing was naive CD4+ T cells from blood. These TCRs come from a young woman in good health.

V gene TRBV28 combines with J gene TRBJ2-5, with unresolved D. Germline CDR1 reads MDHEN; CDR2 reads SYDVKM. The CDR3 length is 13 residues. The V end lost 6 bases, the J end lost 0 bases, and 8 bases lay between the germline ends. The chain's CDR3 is CASSVEYQETQYF. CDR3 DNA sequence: TGTGCCAGCAGCGTCGAGTACCAAGAGACCCAGTACTTC.

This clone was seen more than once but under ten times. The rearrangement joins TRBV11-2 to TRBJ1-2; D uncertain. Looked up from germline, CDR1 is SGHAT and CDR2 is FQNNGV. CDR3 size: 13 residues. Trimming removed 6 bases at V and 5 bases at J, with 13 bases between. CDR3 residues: CASSTPSFYGYTF. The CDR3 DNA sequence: TGTGCCAGCAGTACCCCTAGTTTTTATGGCTACACCTTC. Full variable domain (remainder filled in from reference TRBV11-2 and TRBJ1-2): EAGVAQSPRYKIIEKRQSVAFWCNPISGHATLYWYQQILGQGPKLLIQFQNNGVVDDSQLPKDRFSAERLKGVDSTLKIQPAKLEDSAVYLCASSTPSFYGYTFGSGTRLTVV.

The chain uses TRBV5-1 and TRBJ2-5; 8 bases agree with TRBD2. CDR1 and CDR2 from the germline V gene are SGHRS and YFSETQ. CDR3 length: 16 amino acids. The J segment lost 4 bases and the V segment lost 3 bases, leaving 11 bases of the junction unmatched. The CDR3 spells CASSSGGDTRGETQYF. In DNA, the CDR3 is TGCGCCAGCAGCTCCGGGGGGGACACCCGAGGAGAGACCCAGTACTTC.

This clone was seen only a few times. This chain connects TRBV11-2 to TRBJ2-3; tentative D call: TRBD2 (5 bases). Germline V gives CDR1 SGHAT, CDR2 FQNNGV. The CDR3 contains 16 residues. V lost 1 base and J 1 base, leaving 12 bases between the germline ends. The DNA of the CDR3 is TGTGCCAGCAGCTTAGTTGGGCGGACTGGCACAGATACGCAGTATTTT. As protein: CASSLVGRTGTDTQYF.

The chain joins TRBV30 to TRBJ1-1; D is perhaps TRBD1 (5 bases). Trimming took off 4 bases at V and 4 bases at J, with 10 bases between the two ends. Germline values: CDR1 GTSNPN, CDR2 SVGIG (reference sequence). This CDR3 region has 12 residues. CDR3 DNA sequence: TGTGCCTGGACCCGGGGGGGCACTGAAGCTTTCTTT. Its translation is CAWTRGGTEAFF.

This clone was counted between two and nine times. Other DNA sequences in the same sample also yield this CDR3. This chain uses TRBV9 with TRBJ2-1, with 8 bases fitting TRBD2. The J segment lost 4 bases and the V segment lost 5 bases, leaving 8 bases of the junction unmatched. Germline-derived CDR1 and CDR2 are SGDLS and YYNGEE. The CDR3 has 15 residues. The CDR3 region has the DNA TGTGCCAGCAGTGGGCTAGCGGGTGGGTACAATGAGCAGTTCTTC. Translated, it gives CASSGLAGGYNEQFF. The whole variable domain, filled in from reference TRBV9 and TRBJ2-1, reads DSGVTQTPKHLITATGQRVTLRCSPRSGDLSVYWYQQSLDQGLQFLIQYYNGEERAKGNILERFSAQQFPDLHSELNLSSLELGDSALYFCASSGLAGGYNEQFFGPGTRLTVL.

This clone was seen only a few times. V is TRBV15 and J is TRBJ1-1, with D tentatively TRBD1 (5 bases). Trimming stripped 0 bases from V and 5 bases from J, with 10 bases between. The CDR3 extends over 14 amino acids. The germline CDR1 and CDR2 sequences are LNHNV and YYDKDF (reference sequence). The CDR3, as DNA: TGTGCCACCAGCAGAGATCGGGGGAAGACTGAAGCTTTCTTT. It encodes CATSRDRGKTEAFF.

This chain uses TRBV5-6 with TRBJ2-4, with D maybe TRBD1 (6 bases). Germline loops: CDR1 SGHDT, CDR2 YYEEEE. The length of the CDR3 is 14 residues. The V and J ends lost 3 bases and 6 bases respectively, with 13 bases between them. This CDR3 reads CASSSGQLRNIQYF. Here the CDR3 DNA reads TGTGCCAGCAGCTCCGGACAGTTACGAAACATTCAGTACTTC.

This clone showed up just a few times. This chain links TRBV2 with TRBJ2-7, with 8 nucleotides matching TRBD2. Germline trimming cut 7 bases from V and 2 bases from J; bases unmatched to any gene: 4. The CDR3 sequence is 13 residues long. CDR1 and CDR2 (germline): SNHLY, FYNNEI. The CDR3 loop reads CASKSGSAYEQYF. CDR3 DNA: TGTGCCAGCAAAAGCGGGAGCGCCTACGAGCAGTACTTC.

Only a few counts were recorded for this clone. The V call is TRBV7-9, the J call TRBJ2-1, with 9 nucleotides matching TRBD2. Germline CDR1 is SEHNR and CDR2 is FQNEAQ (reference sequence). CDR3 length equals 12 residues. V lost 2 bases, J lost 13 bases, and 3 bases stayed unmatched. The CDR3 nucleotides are TGTGCCAGCAGCTTATCCCTAGCGGGACAGTTCTTC. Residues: CASSLSLAGQFF. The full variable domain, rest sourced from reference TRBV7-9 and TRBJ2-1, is DTGVSQNPRHKITKRGQNVTFRCDPISEHNRLYWYRQTLGQGPEFLTYFQNEAQLEKSRLLSDRFSAERPKGSFSTLEIQRTEQGDSAMYLCASSLSLAGQFFGPGTRLTVL.

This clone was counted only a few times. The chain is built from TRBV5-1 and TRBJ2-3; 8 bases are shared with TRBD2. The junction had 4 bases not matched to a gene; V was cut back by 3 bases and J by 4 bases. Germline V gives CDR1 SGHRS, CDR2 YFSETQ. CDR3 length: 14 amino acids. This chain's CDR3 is CASSSGLEADTQYF. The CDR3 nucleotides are TGCGCCAGCAGCTCGGGACTAGAAGCAGATACGCAGTATTTT.

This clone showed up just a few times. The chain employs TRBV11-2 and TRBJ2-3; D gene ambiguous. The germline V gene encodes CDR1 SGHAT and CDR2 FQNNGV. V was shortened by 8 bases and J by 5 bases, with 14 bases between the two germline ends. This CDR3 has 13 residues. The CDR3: CASQSVIRDTQYF. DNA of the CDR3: TGTGCCAGCCAAAGCGTCATCCGAGATACGCAGTATTTT.

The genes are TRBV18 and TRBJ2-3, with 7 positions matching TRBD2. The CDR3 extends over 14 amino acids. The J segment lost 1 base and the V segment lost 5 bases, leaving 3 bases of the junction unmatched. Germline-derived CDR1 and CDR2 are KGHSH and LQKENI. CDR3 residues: CASSYREGTDTQYF. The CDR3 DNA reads TGTGCCAGCTCATACCGGGAGGGCACAGATACGCAGTATTTT.

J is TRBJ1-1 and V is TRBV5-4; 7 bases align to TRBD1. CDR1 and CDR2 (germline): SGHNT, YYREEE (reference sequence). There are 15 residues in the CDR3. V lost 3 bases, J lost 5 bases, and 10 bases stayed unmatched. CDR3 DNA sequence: TGTGCCAGCAGCTATAACCAGGGGGTGGGGACTGAAGCTTTCTTT. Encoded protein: CASSYNQGVGTEAFF.

DNA for the CDR3: TGTGCCAGCAGCGTAGCTTTGGGACAGGGGGCTCTCTATGGCTACACCTTC. Translating gives CASSVALGQGALYGYTF. The chain is built from TRBV9 and TRBJ1-2; 12 positions match TRBD1. Unmatched junction bases numbered 7, after V lost 0 bases and J lost 4 bases. In germline, CDR1 is SGDLS, CDR2 YYNGEE. The CDR3 length is 17 residues.

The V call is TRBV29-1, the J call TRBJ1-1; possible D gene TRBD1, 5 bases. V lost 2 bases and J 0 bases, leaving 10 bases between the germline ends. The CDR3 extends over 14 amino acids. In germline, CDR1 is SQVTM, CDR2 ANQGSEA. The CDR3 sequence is CSVEPPDMNTEAFF. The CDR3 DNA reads TGCAGCGTTGAACCACCGGACATGAACACTGAAGCTTTCTTT.

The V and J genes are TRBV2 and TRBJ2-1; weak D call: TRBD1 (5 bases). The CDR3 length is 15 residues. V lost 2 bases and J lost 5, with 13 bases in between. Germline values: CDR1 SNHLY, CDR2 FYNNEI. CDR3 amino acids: CASSEQGLGDNEQFF. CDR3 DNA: TGTGCCAGCAGTGAACAGGGTCTAGGAGACAATGAGCAGTTCTTC.

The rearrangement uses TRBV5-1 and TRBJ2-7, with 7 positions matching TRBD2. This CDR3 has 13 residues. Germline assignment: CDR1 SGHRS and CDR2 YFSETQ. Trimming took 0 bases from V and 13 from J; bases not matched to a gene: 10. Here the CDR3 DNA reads TGCGCCAGCAGCTTGGTCCCTAGCGGAAACTTATACTTC. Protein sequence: CASSLVPSGNLYF.

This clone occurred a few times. CDR3 sequence reads: CASKNFYRSNYGYTF. The CDR3 DNA sequence: TGTGCCAGCAAAAATTTTTACAGATCTAACTATGGCTACACCTTC. The chain combines TRBV28 with TRBJ1-2; no reliable D call. V was shortened by 7 bases and J by 0 bases, with 15 bases between the two germline ends. This CDR3 is 15 amino acids long. In germline, CDR1 is MDHEN, CDR2 SYDVKM.

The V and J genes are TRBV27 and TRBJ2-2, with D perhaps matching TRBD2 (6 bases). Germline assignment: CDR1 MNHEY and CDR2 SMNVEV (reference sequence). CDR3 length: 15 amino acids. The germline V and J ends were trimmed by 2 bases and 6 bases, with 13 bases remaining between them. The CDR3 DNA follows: TGTGCCAGCAGTTTACGTCCCGGGAGCGCCGGGGAGCTGTTTTTT. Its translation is CASSLRPGSAGELFF.

The CDR3: CASSTQGYQPQHF. The CDR3, as DNA: TGTGCCAGTAGTACACAGGGTTATCAGCCCCAGCATTTT. The chain combines TRBV19 with TRBJ1-5; D may be TRBD1 (6 bases). The CDR3 has 13 residues. V lost 4 bases and J lost 5, with 9 bases in between. Germline loops: CDR1 LNHDA, CDR2 SQIVND (reference sequence).

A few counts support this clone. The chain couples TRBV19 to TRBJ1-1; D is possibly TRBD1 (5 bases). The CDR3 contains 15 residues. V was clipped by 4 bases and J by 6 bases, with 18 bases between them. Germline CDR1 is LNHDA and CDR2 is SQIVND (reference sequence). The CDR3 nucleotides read TGTGCCAGTAGTACATCGACAGTGATAGGGCCTGAAGCTTTCTTT. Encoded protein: CASSTSTVIGPEAFF.

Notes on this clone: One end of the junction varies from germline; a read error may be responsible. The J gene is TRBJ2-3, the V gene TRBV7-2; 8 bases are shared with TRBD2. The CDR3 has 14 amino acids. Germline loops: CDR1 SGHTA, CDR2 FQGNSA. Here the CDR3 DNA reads TGTGCCAGCAGCCTAGCGGGCCCGGCAGATACGCAGTATTTT. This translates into CASSLAGPADTQYF. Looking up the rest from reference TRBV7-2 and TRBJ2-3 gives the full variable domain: GAGVSQSPSNKVTEKGKDVELRCDPISGHTALYWYRQSLGQGLEFLIYFQGNSAPDKSGLPSDRFSAERTGGSVSTLTIQRTQQEDSAVYLCASSLAGPADTQYFGPGTRLTVL.

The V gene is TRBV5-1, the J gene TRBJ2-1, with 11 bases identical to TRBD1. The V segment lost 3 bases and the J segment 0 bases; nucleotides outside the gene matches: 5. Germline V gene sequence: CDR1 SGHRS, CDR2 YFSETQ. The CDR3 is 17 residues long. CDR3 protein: CASSWTGGGGSYNEQFF. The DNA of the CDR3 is TGCGCCAGCAGCTGGACAGGGGGCGGGGGCTCCTACAATGAGCAGTTCTTC.